The 9 T cell receptor beta chains below all came from one sample that was sequenced in a study of shared clonotypes between healthy human individuals. Terminally differentiated effector memory CD45RA+ cells were left out of the naive CD8 fraction, which was CD45RO-negative and positively selected for CCR7. Assay used: immunoSEQ multiplex PCR; TCRdb lists only in-frame clones, some missing. The sample lists 2 million to 2.5 million clones, about 94% occurring once. Sequencing was performed on naive CD8+ T cells sorted from blood. These receptors were taken from a man between 18 and 29 years old in good health.

The J gene is TRBJ2-2, the V gene TRBV27; 8 nucleotides match TRBD2. CDR3 size: 15 residues. Per germline, CDR1 MNHEY and CDR2 SMNVEV (reference sequence). V dropped 3 bases and J dropped 6; count of bases not matched to a gene: 6. CDR3 residues: CASSLGTRLPGELFF. In nucleotides, the CDR3 is TGTGCCAGCAGTTTGGGGACTAGACTCCCCGGGGAGCTGTTTTTT.

CDR3 in DNA: TGTGCCAGCAGTCACCCCCGGGAAGTTTCCTACGAGCAGTACTTC. This encodes CASSHPREVSYEQYF. The chain is built from TRBV28 and TRBJ2-7; tentatively, D is TRBD2 (5 bases). The CDR3 totals 15 residues. The ends were cut back, 5 bases at V and 1 base at J, with 15 bases in the middle. Germline loops: CDR1 MDHEN, CDR2 SYDVKM.

The rearrangement uses TRBV7-9 and TRBJ2-7, with 10 bases aligning to TRBD2. V gave up 5 bases and J gave up 3 bases; unmatched junction bases: 10. CDR3 size: 16 residues. Per the germline V gene, CDR1 is SEHNR and CDR2 is FQNEAQ (reference sequence). CDR3: CASSPQTSGAIYEQYF. The CDR3, as DNA: TGTGCCAGCAGCCCCCAAACTAGCGGGGCTATCTACGAGCAGTACTTC.

The genes are TRBV9 and TRBJ2-1; 8 nucleotides line up with TRBD2. The CDR3 contains 17 residues. The V gene end was trimmed by 3 bases and the J gene end by 8 bases; junction bases not matched to a gene: 16. Per germline, CDR1 SGDLS and CDR2 YYNGEE. CDR3 region: CASSDRRDSGVSDEQFF. The CDR3 nucleotides read TGTGCCAGCAGCGATCGGCGAGATAGCGGGGTATCCGATGAGCAGTTCTTC.

The chain employs TRBV4-3 and TRBJ1-5; no reliable D call. The V end was cut by 0 bases, the J end by 5 bases, with 8 bases between. CDR1 and CDR2 (germline): LGHNA, YSLEER. The CDR3 extends over 14 amino acids. CDR3 residues: CASSQEDRDQPQHF. CDR3 bases: TGCGCCAGCAGCCAAGAGGACCGCGATCAGCCCCAGCATTTT.

V usage is TRBV6-6 and J usage is TRBJ2-3; 13 bases fit TRBD2. The J segment lost 5 bases and the V segment lost 3 bases, leaving 5 bases of the junction unmatched. Per germline, CDR1 MNHNY and CDR2 SVGAGI (reference sequence). The CDR3 extends over 16 amino acids. The CDR3 spells CASSYILAGGLDTQYF. The CDR3 DNA sequence: TGTGCCAGCAGTTATATACTAGCGGGAGGGCTAGATACGCAGTATTTT.

The V gene is TRBV7-9, the J gene TRBJ2-7, with D uncertain. Germline V gives CDR1 SEHNR, CDR2 FQNEAQ (reference sequence). V gave up 2 bases and J gave up 7 bases, with 12 bases separating them. The CDR3 has 13 amino acids. The CDR3 DNA sequence: TGTGCCAGCAGCTTACCCTCGAAAGGGGAGCAGTACTTC. This sequence encodes CASSLPSKGEQYF.

The V and J genes are TRBV28 and TRBJ1-1; no firm D call. V dropped 1 base and J dropped 3 bases, with 6 bases sitting between them. The V gene's germline CDR1 is MDHEN and CDR2 SYDVKM. This CDR3 is built from 13 residues. The CDR3 loop reads CASSLSSDTEAFF. For the CDR3, the DNA is TGTGCCAGCAGTTTATCTTCCGACACTGAAGCTTTCTTT.

Of note for this clone: At the DNA level, this CDR3 is encoded by other sequences in the same sample as well. The chain recombines TRBV28 with TRBJ2-1; no firm D call. Germline CDR1 and CDR2: MDHEN and SYDVKM. Trimming removed 2 bases at V and 5 bases at J, with 4 bases between. CDR3 length: 12 residues. For the CDR3, the DNA is TGTGCCAGCAGTTTACGACACAATGAGCAGTTCTTC. Protein product: CASSLRHNEQFF.